A selection of T cell receptor beta chains follows, all from one sample in a study of blood T cell repertoires in COVID-19. Sequencing used immunoSEQ multiplex PCR; TCRdb keeps in-frame clones, though not all of them. The sample shows around 310,000 clones, roughly 90% of them seen only once. Sequencing was carried out using peripheral blood. The origin of the receptors is a woman between 40 and 55 years old with COVID-19, enrolled during active disease. The CDR3 runs from the conserved cysteine through the conserved F or W. The D gene is left open where the match is weak. The listing skips clone size in some rows; elsewhere it reads once, few, many or a size class.

abundance,v_gene,d_gene,j_gene,CDR3nt,CDR3aa
.,TRBV19,.,TRBJ2-1,TGTGCCAGTAGTATAGATGATCAGATATACAATGAGCAGTTCTTC,CASSIDDQIYNEQFF
once,TRBV9,TRBD1,TRBJ2-5,TGTGCCAGCAGCGCAGGACAGGGGCAAGAGACCCAGTACTTC,CASSAGQGQETQYF
.,TRBV27,TRBD2,TRBJ2-1,TGTGCCAGCAGTTTTCACCCGACGACTAGCGGGGCCTCCTACAATGAGCAGTTCTTC,CASSFHPTTSGASYNEQFF
.,TRBV4-3,TRBD2,TRBJ2-7,TGCGCCAGCAGCCAAGATCCCCTAGCGGGGGGCTACGAGCAGTACTTC,CASSQDPLAGGYEQYF
.,TRBV5-5,.,TRBJ2-5,TGTGCCAGCAGCTTGACGCCGGGAGTAGGGCAAGAGACCCAGTACTTC,CASSLTPGVGQETQYF
few,TRBV11-2,.,TRBJ2-7,TGTGCCAGCAGCCCTCAATGGGGCGGAGCCTACGAGCAGTACTTC,CASSPQWGGAYEQYF
.,TRBV7-9,TRBD1,TRBJ2-1,TGTGCCAGCAGCTCCGGGACAGGGTCCAATGAGCAGTTCTTC,CASSSGTGSNEQFF
.,TRBV28,.,TRBJ1-4,TGTGCCAGCAGTACGCCAGGGAAGGCTAATGAAAAACTGTTTTTT,CASSTPGKANEKLFF
.,TRBV6-2/TRBV6-3,TRBD1,TRBJ1-5,TGTGCCAGCAGTTATATCCCCCGACAGGGGTGGCAGCCCCAGCATTTT,CASSYIPRQGWQPQHF
.,TRBV5-1,.,TRBJ2-3,TGCGCCAGCAGCTTGAGGCAGGGATATACAGATACGCAGTATTTT,CASSLRQGYTDTQYF
.,TRBV7-3,TRBD2,TRBJ2-7,TGTGCCAGCAGCGTACTAGCGGGAGCAGGCTACGAGCAGTACTTC,CASSVLAGAGYEQYF
.,TRBV2,TRBD1,TRBJ1-5,TGTGCCACTGCGGACAGGGGGGGTCAGCCCCAGCATTTT,CATADRGGQPQHF
.,TRBV10-3,.,TRBJ2-2,TGTGCCATCAGCCCGGGACTCATGAACACCGGGGAGCTGTTTTTT,CAISPGLMNTGELFF
.,TRBV5-1,.,TRBJ1-1,TGCGCCAGCAGCTTGGTAGAGGACACTGAAGCTTTCTTT,CASSLVEDTEAFF
.,TRBV5-6,.,TRBJ1-6,TGTGCCAGCAGCTCGGGAGCCGGTAATTCACCCCTCCACTTT,CASSSGAGNSPLHF
.,TRBV18,TRBD1,TRBJ1-1,TGTGCCAGCTCATCGGAGACAGGGCTCACTGAAGCTTTCTTT,CASSSETGLTEAFF
once,TRBV25-1,.,TRBJ2-7,TGTGCCAGCAGTGACCTGGTCAGGGCTGCCGAGCAGTACTTC,CASSDLVRAAEQYF
.,TRBV10-3,TRBD1,TRBJ2-7,TGTGCCATCAGTGGTACCTCCGGGACAGGGGAATCCTACGAGCAGTACTTC,CAISGTSGTGESYEQYF
.,TRBV28,TRBD1,TRBJ1-1,TGTGCCAGCAGTCGACAGGGCTTTGCAGAAGCTTTCTTT,CASSRQGFAEAFF
once,TRBV19,.,TRBJ1-5,TGTGCCAGTAAGGGGCCCAGCCATGGGCAACAGCATTTT,CASKGPSHGQQHF
.,TRBV6-5,TRBD2,TRBJ2-7,TGTGCCAGCAGGCCCAGACTAGCGGGAAGCCACGAGCAGTACTTC,CASRPRLAGSHEQYF
.,TRBV27,.,TRBJ1-1,TGTGCCAGCAGTTTTGAGGGTAGGAATACTGAAGCTTTCTTT,CASSFEGRNTEAFF
.,TRBV28,TRBD1,TRBJ2-4,TGTGCCAGCAGGTCGACCGGGACAGGGGATGCGGACATTCAGTACTTC,CASRSTGTGDADIQYF
.,TRBV7-2,.,TRBJ2-5,TGTGCCAGCAGCTTAGCGATGGAGTCCCGGGAGACCCAGTACTTC,CASSLAMESRETQYF
.,TRBV6-5,TRBD1,TRBJ1-6,TGTGCCAGCGGGGACAGGGTCGCTGTCGGTTCACCCCTCCACTTT,CASGDRVAVGSPLHF
.,TRBV7-3,.,TRBJ2-3,TGTGCCAGCAGCTTAACTCAATCAGATACGCAGTATTTT,CASSLTQSDTQYF
.,TRBV20-1,TRBD2,TRBJ2-3,TGCAGTGCTAGTAGAGCGGGAGGGCCTAATGCAGATACGCAGTATTTT,CSASRAGGPNADTQYF
.,TRBV7-9,.,TRBJ1-1,TGTGCCAGCAGCTTAGGCGGGCCTGAAGCTTTCTTT,CASSLGGPEAFF
.,TRBV6-6,.,TRBJ1-5,TGTGCCAGCAGATTTCAGGGGAGCAATCAGCCCCAGCATTTT,CASRFQGSNQPQHF
.,TRBV11-2,.,TRBJ1-2,TGTGCCAGCAGCTTGATCTACAGGGCGAATGGCTACACCTTC,CASSLIYRANGYTF
.,TRBV3-1/TRBV3-2,.,TRBJ1-3,TGTGCCAGCAGCCATTCGGGAAACACCATATATTTT,CASSHSGNTIYF
.,TRBV6-2/TRBV6-3,.,TRBJ1-6,TGTGCCAGCAGTTACTCTCAGATATCACCCCTCCACTTT,CASSYSQISPLHF
few,TRBV19,TRBD1,TRBJ2-7,TGTGCCAGTAGTATCTCAACAGGACAGGGAGTTTACGAGCAGTACTTC,CASSISTGQGVYEQYF
.,TRBV19,TRBD1,TRBJ1-5,TGTGCCAGTAGACACAGGGGACCGCTAGATAGCAATCAGCCCCAGCATTTT,CASRHRGPLDSNQPQHF
once,TRBV7-2,.,TRBJ2-7,TGTGCCAGCAGCTTAGCAGGAGCCCTATCCTACGAGCAGTACTTC,CASSLAGALSYEQYF
.,TRBV6-2/TRBV6-3,TRBD1,TRBJ1-5,TGTGCCAGCAGTTACGACAACAGGGGCGGTCAGCCCCAGCATTTT,CASSYDNRGGQPQHF
.,TRBV27,.,TRBJ2-6,TGTGCCAGCAGTTTAGGGACAACTGGGGCCAACGTCCTGACTTTC,CASSLGTTGANVLTF
.,TRBV29-1,.,TRBJ2-3,TGCAGCGTTGAGGGGCAGGGCCACACAGATACGCAGTATTTT,CSVEGQGHTDTQYF